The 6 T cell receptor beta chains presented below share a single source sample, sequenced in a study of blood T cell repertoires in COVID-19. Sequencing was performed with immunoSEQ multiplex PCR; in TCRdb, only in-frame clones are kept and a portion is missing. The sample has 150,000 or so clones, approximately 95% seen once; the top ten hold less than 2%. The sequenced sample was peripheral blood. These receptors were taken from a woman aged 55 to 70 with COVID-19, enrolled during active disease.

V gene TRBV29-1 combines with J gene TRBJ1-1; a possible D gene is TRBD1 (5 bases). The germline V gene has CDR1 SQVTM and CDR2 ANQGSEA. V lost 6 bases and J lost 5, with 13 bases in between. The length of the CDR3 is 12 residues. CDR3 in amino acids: CSVGSRGTEAFF. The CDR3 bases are TGCAGCGTCGGGTCTCGGGGGACTGAAGCTTTCTTT.

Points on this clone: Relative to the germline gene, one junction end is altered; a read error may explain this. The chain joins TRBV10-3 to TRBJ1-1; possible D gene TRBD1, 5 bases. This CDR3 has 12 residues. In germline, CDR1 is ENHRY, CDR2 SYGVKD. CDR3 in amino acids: CAIGDRNTEAFF. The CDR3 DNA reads TGTGCCATCGGTGACAGGAACACTGAAGCTTTCTTT.

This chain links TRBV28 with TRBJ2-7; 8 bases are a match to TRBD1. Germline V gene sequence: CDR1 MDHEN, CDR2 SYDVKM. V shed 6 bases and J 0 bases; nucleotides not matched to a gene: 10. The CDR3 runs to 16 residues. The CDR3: CASSSTGQGSSYEQYF. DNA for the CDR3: TGTGCCAGCAGCTCAACCGGACAGGGCAGCTCCTACGAGCAGTACTTC.

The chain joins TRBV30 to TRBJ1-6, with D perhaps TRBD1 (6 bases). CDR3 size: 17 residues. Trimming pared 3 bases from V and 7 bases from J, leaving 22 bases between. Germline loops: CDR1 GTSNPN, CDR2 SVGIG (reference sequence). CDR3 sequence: CAWRKGGDRLSNSPLHF. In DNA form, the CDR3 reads TGTGCCTGGAGAAAAGGGGGTGACAGGTTAAGCAATTCACCCCTCCACTTT.

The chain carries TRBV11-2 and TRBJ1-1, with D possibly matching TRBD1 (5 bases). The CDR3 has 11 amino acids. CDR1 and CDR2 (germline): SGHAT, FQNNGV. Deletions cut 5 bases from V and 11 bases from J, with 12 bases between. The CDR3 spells CASSGPGLAFF. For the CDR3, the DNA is TGTGCCAGCAGCGGGCCGGGACTCGCTTTCTTT.

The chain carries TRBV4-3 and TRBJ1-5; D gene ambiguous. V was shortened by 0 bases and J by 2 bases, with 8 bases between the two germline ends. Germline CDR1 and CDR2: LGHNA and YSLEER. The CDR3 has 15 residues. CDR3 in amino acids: CASSQEWGGNQPQHF. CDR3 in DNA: TGCGCCAGCAGCCAAGAATGGGGAGGCAATCAGCCCCAGCATTTT.